This is a list of T cell receptor beta chains from one sample in a study of Ad26.COV2.S vaccination and SARS-CoV-2 variants. Repertoires were generated with immunoSEQ multiplex PCR, while TCRdb's copy carries only in-frame clones and drops some. The sample lists hundreds of thousands of clones, around 86% occurring once. The sample was peripheral blood, taken in a trial of Ad26.COV2.S vaccine versus placebo. The receptors derive from a person between 18 and 60 years old who received the Ad26.COV2.S COVID-19 vaccine or a placebo. The CDR3 runs from the conserved cysteine through the conserved F or W. The D gene is left open where the match is weak. Size is omitted from some rows. Given values are once, few, many or a class for expanded clones.

d_call: NA; clone_size: NA; v_call: TRBV18; j_call: TRBJ2-7; cdr3_nt: TGTGCCAGCTCACCAGCGTCCACTAGCTACGGGCAGTACTTC; cdr3_aa: CASSPASTSYGQYF
d_call: TRBD1; clone_size: NA; v_call: TRBV7-6; j_call: TRBJ1-4; cdr3_nt: TGTGCCAGCAGCTTCATCGGAGGGGGCTCCCCAACTAATGAAAAACTGTTTTTT; cdr3_aa: CASSFIGGGSPTNEKLFF
d_call: NA; clone_size: NA; v_call: TRBV19; j_call: TRBJ2-2; cdr3_nt: TGTGCCAGTAGTGTGGGCCCAAACACCGGGGAGCTGTTTTTT; cdr3_aa: CASSVGPNTGELFF
d_call: NA; clone_size: NA; v_call: TRBV6-5; j_call: TRBJ2-7; cdr3_nt: TGTGCCAGCCGCAGGGAGACGGAGTACTACGAGCAGTACTTC; cdr3_aa: CASRRETEYYEQYF
d_call: TRBD1; clone_size: NA; v_call: TRBV7-9; j_call: TRBJ2-7; cdr3_nt: TGTGCCAGCAGTTATCGAGACAGGGGAGGTACCGAGCAGTACTTC; cdr3_aa: CASSYRDRGGTEQYF
d_call: NA; clone_size: NA; v_call: TRBV3-1/TRBV3-2; j_call: TRBJ2-7; cdr3_nt: TGTGCCAGCAGCCCTCCGGCTCACTCCTACGAGCAGTACTTC; cdr3_aa: CASSPPAHSYEQYF
d_call: TRBD2; clone_size: NA; v_call: TRBV6-5; j_call: TRBJ2-3; cdr3_nt: TGTGCCAGCACCAGACTAGCGGGGGCGACAGATACGCAGTATTTT; cdr3_aa: CASTRLAGATDTQYF
d_call: NA; clone_size: NA; v_call: TRBV19; j_call: TRBJ1-3; cdr3_nt: TGTGCCAGTAGTATAGTTGGGCCTTCTGGAAACACCATATATTTT; cdr3_aa: CASSIVGPSGNTIYF
d_call: TRBD1; clone_size: NA; v_call: TRBV7-3; j_call: TRBJ1-2; cdr3_nt: TGTGCCAGCAGCTTCGCCGGGACAGGGACCGGCTACACCTTC; cdr3_aa: CASSFAGTGTGYTF
d_call: TRBD1; clone_size: NA; v_call: TRBV18; j_call: TRBJ2-7; cdr3_nt: TGTGCCAGCTCACCCGGGACAGGGAACTACGAGCAGTACTTC; cdr3_aa: CASSPGTGNYEQYF
d_call: NA; clone_size: NA; v_call: TRBV5-1; j_call: TRBJ2-7; cdr3_nt: TGCGCCAGCAGCTTGCATCACGAGCAGTACTTC; cdr3_aa: CASSLHHEQYF
d_call: NA; clone_size: NA; v_call: TRBV3-1/TRBV3-2; j_call: TRBJ1-6; cdr3_nt: TGTGCCAGCAGCCAAGATTTGGGCACCAATTCACCCCTCCACTTT; cdr3_aa: CASSQDLGTNSPLHF
d_call: NA; clone_size: NA; v_call: TRBV4-2; j_call: TRBJ2-2; cdr3_nt: TGTGCCAGCAGCCTCCCCCTCCAGGGTTCCGGTCCCGGGGAGCTGTTTTTT; cdr3_aa: CASSLPLQGSGPGELFF
d_call: NA; clone_size: NA; v_call: TRBV4-3; j_call: TRBJ2-7; cdr3_nt: TGCGCCAGCAGCCTCTATCGGACTACCCCCTACGAGCAGTACTTC; cdr3_aa: CASSLYRTTPYEQYF
d_call: NA; clone_size: NA; v_call: TRBV7-2; j_call: TRBJ2-7; cdr3_nt: TGTGCCAGCAGCTTAGCTGGTAGCGAAGGCGAGCAGTACTTC; cdr3_aa: CASSLAGSEGEQYF
d_call: TRBD1; clone_size: few; v_call: TRBV6-5; j_call: TRBJ1-1; cdr3_nt: TGTGCCAGCAGTCCCCACGGACAGGGGCGAGGTGAAGCTTTCTTT; cdr3_aa: CASSPHGQGRGEAFF
d_call: NA; clone_size: NA; v_call: TRBV29-1; j_call: TRBJ1-2; cdr3_nt: TGCAGCGTTGGAGGACAGCTTTATGGCTACACCTTC; cdr3_aa: CSVGGQLYGYTF
d_call: NA; clone_size: NA; v_call: TRBV7-9; j_call: TRBJ2-3; cdr3_nt: TGTGCCAGCAGCCCGGGGAGCGGTCGAGGGGATACGCAGTATTTT; cdr3_aa: CASSPGSGRGDTQYF
d_call: NA; clone_size: NA; v_call: TRBV4-1; j_call: TRBJ1-1; cdr3_nt: TGCGCCAGCAGCCAAGATCCCCGGGGGCCGTTCATATTAAACACTGAAGCTTTCTTT; cdr3_aa: CASSQDPRGPFILNTEAFF
d_call: NA; clone_size: NA; v_call: TRBV4-1; j_call: TRBJ2-1; cdr3_nt: TGCGCCAGCAGCCAAGATCTGGAGGGGCGCCCCTACAATGAGCAGTTCTTC; cdr3_aa: CASSQDLEGRPYNEQFF
d_call: TRBD2; clone_size: NA; v_call: TRBV29-1; j_call: TRBJ2-5; cdr3_nt: TGCAGCGTTGGGGGGACTAGCGTAACCCAAGAGACCCAGTACTTC; cdr3_aa: CSVGGTSVTQETQYF
d_call: NA; clone_size: NA; v_call: TRBV5-1; j_call: TRBJ1-4; cdr3_nt: TGCGCCAGCAGCTTACGAGGTGCAGTCAGTGAAAAACTGTTTTTT; cdr3_aa: CASSLRGAVSEKLFF
d_call: NA; clone_size: few; v_call: TRBV4-2; j_call: TRBJ2-3; cdr3_nt: TGTGCCAGCAGCCAAGAAGGACTGATTCAAACAGATACGCAGTATTTT; cdr3_aa: CASSQEGLIQTDTQYF
d_call: TRBD1; clone_size: once; v_call: TRBV5-1; j_call: TRBJ2-5; cdr3_nt: TGCGCCAGCAGCTTGGAGTACAGGGGGCTCCTTGAGACCCAGTACTTC; cdr3_aa: CASSLEYRGLLETQYF
d_call: NA; clone_size: NA; v_call: TRBV12-3/TRBV12-4; j_call: TRBJ2-5; cdr3_nt: TGTGCCAGCGGATATGAGGGTCCCGAGACCCAGTACTTC; cdr3_aa: CASGYEGPETQYF
d_call: NA; clone_size: NA; v_call: TRBV9; j_call: TRBJ2-2; cdr3_nt: TGTGCCAGCAGCTTCCGGGACCCGGGTTTACTGTTTTTT; cdr3_aa: CASSFRDPGLLFF
d_call: NA; clone_size: NA; v_call: TRBV20-1; j_call: TRBJ2-7; cdr3_nt: TGCAGTGCTAGTTTAGGGGGTGTGTACGAGCAGTACTTC; cdr3_aa: CSASLGGVYEQYF
d_call: NA; clone_size: once; v_call: TRBV6-5; j_call: TRBJ1-2; cdr3_nt: TGTGCCAGCAGTTACCACCACTCGAATCAGGGTTATGGCTACACCTTC; cdr3_aa: CASSYHHSNQGYGYTF
d_call: NA; clone_size: NA; v_call: TRBV2; j_call: TRBJ1-1; cdr3_nt: TGTGCCAGCAGGGAAGACAGCCTGAACACTGAAGCTTTCTTT; cdr3_aa: CASREDSLNTEAFF